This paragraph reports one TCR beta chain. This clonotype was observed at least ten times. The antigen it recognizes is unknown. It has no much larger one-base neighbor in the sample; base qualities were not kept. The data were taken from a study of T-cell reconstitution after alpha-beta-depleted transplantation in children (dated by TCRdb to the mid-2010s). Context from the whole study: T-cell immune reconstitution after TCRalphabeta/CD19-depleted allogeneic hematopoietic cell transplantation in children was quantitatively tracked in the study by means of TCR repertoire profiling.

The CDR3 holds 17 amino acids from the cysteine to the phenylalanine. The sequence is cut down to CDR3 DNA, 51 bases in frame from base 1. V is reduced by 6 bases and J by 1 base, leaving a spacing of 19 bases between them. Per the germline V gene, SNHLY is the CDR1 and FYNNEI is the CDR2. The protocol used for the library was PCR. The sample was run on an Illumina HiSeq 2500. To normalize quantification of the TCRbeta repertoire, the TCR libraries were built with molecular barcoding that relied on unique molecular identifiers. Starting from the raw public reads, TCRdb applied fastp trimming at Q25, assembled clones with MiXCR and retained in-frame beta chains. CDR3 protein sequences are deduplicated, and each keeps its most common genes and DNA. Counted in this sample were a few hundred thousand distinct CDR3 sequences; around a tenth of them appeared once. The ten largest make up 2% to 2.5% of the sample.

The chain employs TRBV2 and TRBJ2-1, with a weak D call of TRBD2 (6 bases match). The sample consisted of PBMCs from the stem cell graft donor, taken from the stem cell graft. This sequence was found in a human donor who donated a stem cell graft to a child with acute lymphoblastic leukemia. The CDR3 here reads CASSRPAGNPSYNEQFF. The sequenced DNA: TGTGCCAGCAGCCGACCAGCGGGCAACCCATCCTACAATGAGCAGTTCTTC.